The rows below give T cell receptor beta chains drawn from one sample of a study of a mutant IDH1 vaccine in newly diagnosed glioma. These receptors' targets are unknown. Only in-frame clones appear in the TCRdb table, and some are missing; sequencing was by immunoSEQ multiplex PCR. The sample carries approximately 62,000 clones, approximately 81% recorded once. The sequencing used PBMCs, collected from a glioma patient whose treatment included an IDH1 peptide vaccine. The receptors were gathered from a man aged 25 to 45 with glioma. CDR3s include the opening cysteine and the closing phenylalanine or tryptophan. Each record gives: clone size, J gene, V gene, D gene, CDR3 DNA, CDR3 protein. A D gene is named only where the DNA matches it firmly. Rows may omit the clone size; those that give it use once, few, many or a size class.

NA	TRBJ2-1	TRBV25-1	TRBD2	TGTGCCACCCGACTAGCGGGGGTTGAGCAGTTCTTC	CATRLAGVEQFF
NA	TRBJ2-7	TRBV11-2	NA	TGTGCCAGCAGCTTCGCCAATCGCTCTGGGGGCGAGGGGAGAGAGCAGTACTTC	CASSFANRSGGEGREQYF
NA	TRBJ1-3	TRBV6-6	NA	TGTGCCAGCAGGTTTCAGGGAAAAGAAAGGGGAAACACCATATATTTT	CASRFQGKERGNTIYF
NA	TRBJ1-2	TRBV27	TRBD1	TGTGCCAGCAGTCCGATTCCCATGGACAGGGGGCTCTATGGCTACACCTTC	CASSPIPMDRGLYGYTF
NA	TRBJ2-3	TRBV28	NA	TGTGCCAGCAGTTATCGGGGCGGTAGCACAGATACGCAGTATTTT	CASSYRGGSTDTQYF
once	TRBJ2-7	TRBV5-1	NA	TGCGCCAGCAGCTTGGGAACAACCTACGAGCAGTACTTC	CASSLGTTYEQYF
NA	TRBJ2-7	TRBV11-3	NA	TGTGCCAGCAGCCCCAGGGGCACCTACGAGCAGTACTTC	CASSPRGTYEQYF
NA	TRBJ2-7	TRBV6-6	NA	TGTGCCAGCAGTTACTCGATGCAGGACCGGGAGCAGTACTTC	CASSYSMQDREQYF
NA	TRBJ1-1	TRBV5-1	NA	TGCGCCAGCAGCTTGGCCGCGGGCCGGAACACTGAAGCTTTCTTT	CASSLAAGRNTEAFF
NA	TRBJ1-1	TRBV7-2	NA	TGTGCCAGCAGCTTAGTAGGGGCCGTGACGGCTTTCTTT	CASSLVGAVTAFF
NA	TRBJ1-2	TRBV6-4	TRBD1	TGTGCCAGCAGTGACTCGGCAGGGGGCAGCTATGGCTACACCTTC	CASSDSAGGSYGYTF
NA	TRBJ2-1	TRBV4-1	TRBD2	TGCGCCAGCAGCCAAGATGAGGGACTAGCGGGGACACCTTACAATGAGCAGTTCTTC	CASSQDEGLAGTPYNEQFF
NA	TRBJ2-2	TRBV4-1	TRBD2	TGCGCCAGCAGCCACCCGTTTCCTAGCGGGGGGCTGATTACGAACACCGGGGAGCTGTTTTTT	CASSHPFPSGGLITNTGELFF
once	TRBJ2-3	TRBV5-6	TRBD2	TGTGCCAGCAGCTGGGGAGGGGCGCTTCAATCCCATACGCAGTATTTT	CASSWGGALQSHTQYF
NA	TRBJ1-6	TRBV11-2	TRBD1	TGTGCCAGCAGCTTACAGGGGGTCGGGTCCTATAATTCACCCCTCCACTTT	CASSLQGVGSYNSPLHF
NA	TRBJ2-1	TRBV13	TRBD1	TGTGCCAGCAGTACTACAGGGGGCCTAGCGTGGGAGCAGTTCTTC	CASSTTGGLAWEQFF
NA	TRBJ1-6	TRBV18	NA	TGTGCCAGCTCACCGAGGTTCAGGGGTATAAGTTCACCCCTCCACTTT	CASSPRFRGISSPLHF
NA	TRBJ1-3	TRBV7-2	NA	TGTGCCAGCAGGGGACGGGTTTCTGGAAACACCATATATTTT	CASRGRVSGNTIYF
NA	TRBJ1-6	TRBV5-1	TRBD1	TGCGCCAGCAGCGTGACAGGGGGGGACTCACCCCTCCACTTT	CASSVTGGDSPLHF
NA	TRBJ1-5	TRBV7-8	NA	TGTGCCAGCAGCTTAGAGGTTAGCAATCAGCCCCAGCATTTT	CASSLEVSNQPQHF
few	TRBJ1-2	TRBV9	NA	TGTGCCAGCAGCGGCCGGGCCAACTATGGCTACACCTTC	CASSGRANYGYTF
NA	TRBJ2-7	TRBV9	NA	TGTGCCAGCAGCGAAGGGGCAGGTCCGGCCTACGAGCAGTACTTC	CASSEGAGPAYEQYF
NA	TRBJ2-2	TRBV5-1	TRBD2	TGCGCCAGCACCACTAGCGGGGGGCCCAGCAGACCACACCGGGGAGCTGTTTTT	CASTTSGGPSRPHRGAVF
NA	TRBJ1-1	TRBV6-1	NA	TGTAGGGTGGAGGACACAATAAATAGAAAGACTGAAGCTTTCTTT	CRVEDTINRKTEAFF
NA	TRBJ1-2	TRBV19	NA	TGTGCCAGTAGTATTCGGGACGGAATGATCGGCTATGGCTACACCTTC	CASSIRDGMIGYGYTF
NA	TRBJ2-6	TRBV5-1	TRBD1	TGCGCCAGCAGCTTGACAGGGGCTAGCTCTGGGGCCAACGTCCTGACTTTC	CASSLTGASSGANVLTF
NA	TRBJ2-7	TRBV18	TRBD1	TGTGCCAGCTCACTAGGACTATCGGGACAGGGTTTCACCTACGAGCAGTACTTC	CASSLGLSGQGFTYEQYF
NA	TRBJ2-1	TRBV5-1	NA	TGCGCCAGCAGCCAACAGGTCACCCTTTACAATGAGCAGTTCTTC	CASSQQVTLYNEQFF
few	TRBJ1-5	TRBV5-6	TRBD1	TGTGCCAGCAGCTTGTTTGGGCCAGGACAGGCCCAGCATTTT	CASSLFGPGQAQHF
NA	TRBJ2-1	TRBV10-2	NA	TGCGCCAGCAGTGAGGGGGCTTCCTACAATGAGCAGTTCTTC	CASSEGASYNEQFF
few	TRBJ1-2	TRBV7-8	NA	TGTGCCAGCAGCGAAACAGGCTGGGATCATGGCTACACCTTC	CASSETGWDHGYTF
NA	TRBJ1-1	TRBV9	NA	TGTGCCAGCAGCGAGCCGACAGCGAACACTGAAGCTTTCTTT	CASSEPTANTEAFF
NA	TRBJ2-1	TRBV19	NA	TGTGCCAGTAGTAGCCGGGACAATGAGCAGTTCTTC	CASSSRDNEQFF
NA	TRBJ2-1	TRBV6-1	NA	TGTGCCAGCAGTCCAAGAGGAGGGGTGCAGTTCTTC	CASSPRGGVQFF
once	TRBJ2-1	TRBV9	NA	TGTGCCAGCAGCTCCCACACAGGCGCCAGCTCCTACAATGAGCAGTTCTTC	CASSSHTGASSYNEQFF
NA	TRBJ1-1	TRBV5-1	NA	TGCGCCAGCAGCTTGGGTTGGCGGGACACAGCAAACACTGAAGCTTTCTTT	CASSLGWRDTANTEAFF
NA	TRBJ1-2	TRBV6-6	NA	TGTGCCAGCAGTTACCGAAGGACAGCTAGCTATGGCTACACCTTC	CASSYRRTASYGYTF
NA	TRBJ1-5	TRBV11-2	TRBD1	TGTGCCAGCACCCGTCCCCTGGAGGGGGCTGACAATCAGCCCCAGCATTTT	CASTRPLEGADNQPQHF
NA	TRBJ1-2	TRBV2	NA	TGTGCCAGCAGTGAGACGGGGACATCTCCCCCCGAGGACTATGGCTACACCTTC	CASSETGTSPPEDYGYTF
NA	TRBJ2-1	TRBV5-6	TRBD2	TGTGCCAGCAGCTTGGCCCCACCTGCGGGGGGTAAACGTGAGCAGTTCTTC	CASSLAPPAGGKREQFF
NA	TRBJ2-3	TRBV18	TRBD1	TGTGCCAGCTCACCGGGGACAGGGGGCTTGCGCACAGATACGCAGTATTTT	CASSPGTGGLRTDTQYF
NA	TRBJ2-6	TRBV7-9	NA	TGTGCCAGCAGGACAGGAACCTCTGGGGCCAACGTCCTGACTTTC	CASRTGTSGANVLTF
NA	TRBJ1-2	TRBV5-1	NA	TGCGCCAGCAGCCCCTCGGGGGGCGACTATGGCTACACCTTC	CASSPSGGDYGYTF
NA	TRBJ1-5	TRBV28	NA	TGTGCCAGCAGTCAAGCCGGGCTGAGCAATCAGCCCCAGCATTTT	CASSQAGLSNQPQHF
NA	TRBJ1-2	TRBV30	NA	TGTGCCTGGAGTATGGGGGCGGATGCCTATGGCTACACCTTC	CAWSMGADAYGYTF
few	TRBJ1-1	TRBV9	NA	TGTGCCAGCAGCGTAGGTGTCAGGATGAACACTGAAGCTTTCTTT	CASSVGVRMNTEAFF
once	TRBJ2-1	TRBV5-1	TRBD1	TGCGCCAGCAGCTTTGGACAGGGTTACAATGAGCAGTTCTTC	CASSFGQGYNEQFF
NA	TRBJ2-2	TRBV2	TRBD1	TGTGCCAGCAGTTTTTTTCTTGACAGGGACGCGAACACCGGGGAGCTGTTTTTT	CASSFFLDRDANTGELFF
NA	TRBJ1-1	TRBV2	TRBD1	TGTGCCAGCAGGAGACAGGGGGAGCTCGGCACTGAAGCTTTCTTT	CASRRQGELGTEAFF
NA	TRBJ1-5	TRBV7-2	NA	TGTGCCAGCAGCTTAGGGGGGCAGGGCAATCAGCCCCAGCATTTT	CASSLGGQGNQPQHF
once	TRBJ2-5	TRBV4-1	TRBD2	TGCGCCAGCAGCCGGGGACTAGCGGGGGGACCCCAAGAGACCCAGTACTTC	CASSRGLAGGPQETQYF
NA	TRBJ2-4	TRBV6-5	NA	TGTGCCAGCAGGACCCAGAGAGACATTCAGTACTTC	CASRTQRDIQYF
NA	TRBJ2-1	TRBV29-1	TRBD1	TGCAGCGTTGAGCTTAGACAGGGGGCTGTTGAGCAGTTCTTC	CSVELRQGAVEQFF
NA	TRBJ2-7	TRBV7-2	NA	TGTGCCAGCAGCCCGGCCGGGTTTCAGACCTACGAGCAGTACTTC	CASSPAGFQTYEQYF